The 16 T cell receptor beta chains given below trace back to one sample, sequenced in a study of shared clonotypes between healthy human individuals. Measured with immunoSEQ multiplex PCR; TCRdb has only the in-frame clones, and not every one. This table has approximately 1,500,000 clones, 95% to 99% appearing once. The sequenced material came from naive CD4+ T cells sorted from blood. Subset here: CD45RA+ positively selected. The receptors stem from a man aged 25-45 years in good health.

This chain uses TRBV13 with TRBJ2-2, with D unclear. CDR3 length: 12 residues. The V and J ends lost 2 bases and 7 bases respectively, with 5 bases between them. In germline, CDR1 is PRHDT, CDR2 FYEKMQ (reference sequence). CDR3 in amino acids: CASSLRVGELFF. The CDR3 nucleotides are TGTGCCAGCAGCTTAAGAGTCGGGGAGCTGTTTTTT.

The CDR3 bases are TGTGCCAGCAGAATAGGGCATGGAAACACCATATATTTT. This translates into CASRIGHGNTIYF. The gene calls are TRBV7-2 and TRBJ1-3; D remains unclear. Trimming left V 6 bases short and J 3 bases short, with 9 bases between. CDR3 length: 13 residues. Germline CDR1 and CDR2: SGHTA and FQGNSA.

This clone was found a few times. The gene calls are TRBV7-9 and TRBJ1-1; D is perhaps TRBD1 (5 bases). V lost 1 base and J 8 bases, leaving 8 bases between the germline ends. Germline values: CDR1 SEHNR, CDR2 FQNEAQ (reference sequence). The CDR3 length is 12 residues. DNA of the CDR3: TGTGCCAGCAGCTTAGTTCAGGGAGAAGCTTTCTTT. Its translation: CASSLVQGEAFF.

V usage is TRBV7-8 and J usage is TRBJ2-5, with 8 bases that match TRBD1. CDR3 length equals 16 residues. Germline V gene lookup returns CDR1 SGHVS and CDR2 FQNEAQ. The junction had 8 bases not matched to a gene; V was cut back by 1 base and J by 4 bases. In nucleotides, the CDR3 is TGTGCCAGCAGCTTAGGGCCAGGACAGGGTGTAGAGACCCAGTACTTC. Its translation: CASSLGPGQGVETQYF.

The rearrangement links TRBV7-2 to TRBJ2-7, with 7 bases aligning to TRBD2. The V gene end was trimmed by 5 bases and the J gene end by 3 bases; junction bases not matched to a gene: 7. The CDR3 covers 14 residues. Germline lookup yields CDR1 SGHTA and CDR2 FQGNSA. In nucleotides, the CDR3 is TGTGCCAGCAGCGTCCCAGGACTAGTCTACGAGCAGTACTTC. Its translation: CASSVPGLVYEQYF.

CDR3 sequence (DNA): TGTGCCAGCGCCCCCCGGGACTCTTTCTACAATGAGCAGTTCTTC. Its translation is CASAPRDSFYNEQFF. The gene calls are TRBV9 and TRBJ2-1; perhaps TRBD2 as D (6 bases). The V end lost 7 bases, the J end lost 3 bases, and 17 bases lay between the germline ends. The length of the CDR3 is 15 residues. Germline CDR1 SGDLS, CDR2 YYNGEE.

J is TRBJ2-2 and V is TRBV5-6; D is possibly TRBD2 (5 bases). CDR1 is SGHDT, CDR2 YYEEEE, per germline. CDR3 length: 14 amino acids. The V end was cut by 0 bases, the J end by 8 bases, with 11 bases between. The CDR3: CASSLAGVAGELFF. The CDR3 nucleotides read TGTGCCAGCAGCTTGGCCGGGGTAGCGGGGGAGCTGTTTTTT.

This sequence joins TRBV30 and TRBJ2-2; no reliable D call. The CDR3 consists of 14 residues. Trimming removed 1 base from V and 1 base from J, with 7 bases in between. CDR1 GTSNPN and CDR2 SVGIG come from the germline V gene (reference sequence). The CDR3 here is CAWSGRRNTGELFF. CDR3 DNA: TGTGCCTGGAGTGGGAGAAGGAACACCGGGGAGCTGTTTTTT.

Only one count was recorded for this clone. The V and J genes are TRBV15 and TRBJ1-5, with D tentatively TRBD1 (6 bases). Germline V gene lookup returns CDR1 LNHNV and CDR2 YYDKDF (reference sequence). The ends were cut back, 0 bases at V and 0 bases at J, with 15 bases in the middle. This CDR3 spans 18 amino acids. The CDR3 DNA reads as TGTGCCACCAGCAGAGATAAGGGGACAAGTTATAGCAATCAGCCCCAGCATTTT. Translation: CATSRDKGTSYSNQPQHF.

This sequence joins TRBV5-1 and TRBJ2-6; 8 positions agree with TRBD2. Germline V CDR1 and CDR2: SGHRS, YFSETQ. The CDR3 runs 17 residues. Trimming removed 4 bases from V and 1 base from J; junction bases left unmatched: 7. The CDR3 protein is CASSLTAGESGANVLTF. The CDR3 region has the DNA TGCGCCAGCAGCCTCACAGCGGGAGAATCTGGGGCCAACGTCCTGACTTTC.

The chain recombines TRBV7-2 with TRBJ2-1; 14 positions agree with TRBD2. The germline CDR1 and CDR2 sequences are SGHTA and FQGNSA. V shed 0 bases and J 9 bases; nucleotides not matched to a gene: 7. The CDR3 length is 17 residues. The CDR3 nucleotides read TGTGCCAGCAGCTTAGCTAGACTAGCGGGAGGGCCTGGTGAGCAGTTCTTC. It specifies CASSLARLAGGPGEQFF.

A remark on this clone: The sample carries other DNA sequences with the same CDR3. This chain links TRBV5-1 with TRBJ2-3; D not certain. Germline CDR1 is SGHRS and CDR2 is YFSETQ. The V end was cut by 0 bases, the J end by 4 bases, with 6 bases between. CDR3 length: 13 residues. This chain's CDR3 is CASSLVGSDTQYF. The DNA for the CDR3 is TGCGCCAGCAGCTTGGTCGGTTCAGATACGCAGTATTTT.

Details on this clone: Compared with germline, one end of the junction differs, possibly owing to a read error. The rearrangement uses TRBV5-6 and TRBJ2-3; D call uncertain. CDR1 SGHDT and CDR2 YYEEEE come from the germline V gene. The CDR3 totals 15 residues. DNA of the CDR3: TGTGCCAGCAGTTTGGGCCTGAAACTGGGGGATACGCAGTATTTT. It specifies CASSLGLKLGDTQYF.

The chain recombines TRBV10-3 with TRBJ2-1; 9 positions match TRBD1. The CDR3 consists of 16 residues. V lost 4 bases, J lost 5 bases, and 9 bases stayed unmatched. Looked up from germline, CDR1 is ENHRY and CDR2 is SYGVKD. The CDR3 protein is CAISGPGTGHDNEQFF. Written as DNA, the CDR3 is TGTGCCATCAGTGGACCCGGGACAGGGCACGACAATGAGCAGTTCTTC.

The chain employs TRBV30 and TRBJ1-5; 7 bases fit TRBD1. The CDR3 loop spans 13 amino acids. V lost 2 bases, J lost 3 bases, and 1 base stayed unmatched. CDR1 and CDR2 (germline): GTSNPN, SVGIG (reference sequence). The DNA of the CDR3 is TGTGCCTGGAGTCAGGGGGTCAATCAGCCCCAGCATTTT. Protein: CAWSQGVNQPQHF.

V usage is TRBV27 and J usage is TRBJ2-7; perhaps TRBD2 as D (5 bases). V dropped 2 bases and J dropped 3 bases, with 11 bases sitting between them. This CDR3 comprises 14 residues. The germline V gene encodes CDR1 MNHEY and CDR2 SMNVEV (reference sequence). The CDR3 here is CASSLEGGYYEQYF. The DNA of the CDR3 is TGTGCCAGCAGTTTAGAAGGAGGATACTACGAGCAGTACTTC.